Sequencing of this T cell receptor beta chain was carried out in a study of control samples from healthy donors and cancer patients. The CDR3 contains 13 residues. Germline CDR1 and CDR2: DFQATT and SNEGSKA (reference sequence). Deletions cut 3 bases from V and 4 bases from J, with 12 bases between. Measured with immunoSEQ multiplex PCR; TCRdb has only the in-frame clones, and not every one. The profile covers under 70,000 clones, with roughly 95% appearing a single time and 1.1% taken by the ten largest. The sequencing sample was made of blood. This chain links TRBV20-1 with TRBJ1-1; unclear D gene. This clonotype originated in a woman aged 18-30 years in good health. CDR3 in DNA: TGCAGTGCTAGTCACGGAGGAGTCACTGAAGCTTTCTTT. It specifies CSASHGGVTEAFF.